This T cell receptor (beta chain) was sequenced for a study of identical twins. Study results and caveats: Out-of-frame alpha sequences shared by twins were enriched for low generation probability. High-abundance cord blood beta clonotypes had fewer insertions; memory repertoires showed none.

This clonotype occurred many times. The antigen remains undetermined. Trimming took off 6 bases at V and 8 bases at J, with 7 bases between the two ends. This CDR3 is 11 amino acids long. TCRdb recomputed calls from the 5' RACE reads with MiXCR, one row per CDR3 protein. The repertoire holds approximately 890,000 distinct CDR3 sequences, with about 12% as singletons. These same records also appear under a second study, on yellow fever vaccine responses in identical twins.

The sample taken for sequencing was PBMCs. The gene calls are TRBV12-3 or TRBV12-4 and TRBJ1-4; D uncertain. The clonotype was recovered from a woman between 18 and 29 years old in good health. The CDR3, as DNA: TGTGCCAGCAGAATTGACGAAAAACTGTTTTTT. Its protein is CASRIDEKLFF.